These 21 T cell receptor beta chains share one sample of origin, sequenced in a study of Tregs in tolerant kidney transplant recipients. Data came from immunoSEQ multiplex PCR; TCRdb stores just in-frame clones and leaves some out. The table records about 240,000 clones, more than 65% of them present only once. Sequences were obtained from CD4+ T cells from blood. Receptor source: a human donor in good health.

The gene calls are TRBV19 and TRBJ1-6; weak D call: TRBD1 (6 bases). Germline V gene sequence: CDR1 LNHDA, CDR2 SQIVND (reference sequence). The CDR3 is 13 residues long. With 5 bases removed from V and 8 bases from J, the gap between germline ends came to 10 bases. As DNA, the CDR3 is TGTGCCAGTAGTCTAGGGGGGGATTCACCCCTCCACTTT. Translating it yields CASSLGGDSPLHF.

The rearrangement uses TRBV5-1 and TRBJ2-3; 10 positions match TRBD2. This CDR3 region has 18 residues. V was pared by 3 bases and J by 0 bases, with 10 bases of the junction left unmatched. Germline V CDR1 and CDR2: SGHRS, YFSETQ. The CDR3 region has the DNA TGCGCCAGCAGCTCCCTGACTAGCGGGCGGTCTAGCACAGATACGCAGTATTTT. Encoded protein: CASSSLTSGRSSTDTQYF. Looking up the rest from reference TRBV5-1 and TRBJ2-3 gives the full variable domain: KAGVTQTPRYLIKTRGQQVTLSCSPISGHRSVSWYQQTPGQGLQFLFEYFSETQRNKGNFPGRFSGRQFSNSRSEMNVSTLELGDSALYLCASSSLTSGRSSTDTQYFGPGTRLTVL.

This sequence joins TRBV29-1 and TRBJ2-7; 9 positions match TRBD1. The CDR3 is 13 residues long. Per germline, CDR1 SQVTM and CDR2 ANQGSEA. The trim removed 6 bases at V and 0 bases at J, leaving 3 bases unmatched. CDR3 in amino acids: CSVDRGSSYEQYF. The CDR3 DNA reads as TGCAGCGTGGACAGGGGAAGCTCCTACGAGCAGTACTTC.

V gene TRBV7-2 combines with J gene TRBJ1-4; D might be TRBD1 (6 bases). V lost 5 bases to trimming and J lost 7 bases, with 14 bases between them. The CDR3 runs 14 residues. Germline CDR1 reads SGHTA; CDR2 reads FQGNSA. The CDR3 is CASSPQGSGEKLFF. Here the CDR3 DNA reads TGTGCCAGCAGCCCCCAGGGGAGCGGTGAAAAACTGTTTTTT.

This clone was counted once. The chain joins TRBV6-5 to TRBJ2-2; TRBD1 is a possible D gene (6 bases). The CDR3 is 16 residues long. The V gene lost 0 bases and the J gene lost 4 bases, with 12 bases spanning the gap. Germline CDR1 is MNHEY and CDR2 is SVGAGI. The CDR3 reads CASSYSPTGITGELFF. CDR3 in DNA: TGTGCCAGCAGTTACTCCCCGACAGGAATCACCGGGGAGCTGTTTTTT.

V gene TRBV10-1 combines with J gene TRBJ2-2; 7 bases align to TRBD2. There are 15 residues in the CDR3. Germline values: CDR1 WNHNN, CDR2 SYGVQD (reference sequence). V was clipped by 4 bases and J by 9 bases; unmatched bases: 11. The CDR3 DNA is TGCGCCAGCAGTGCGGGAGGACCTCTTGTCCGGGAGCTGTTTTTT. Its translation: CASSAGGPLVRELFF.

The chain carries TRBV13 and TRBJ2-7, with a possible D match to TRBD2 (6 bases). The CDR3 length is 14 residues. V lost 3 bases and J 7 bases, leaving 16 bases between the germline ends. The germline V gene encodes CDR1 PRHDT and CDR2 FYEKMQ (reference sequence). Written as DNA, the CDR3 is TGTGCCAGCAGCTTCCGCGGGATTCGGGGTGAGCAGTACTTC. It yields the protein CASSFRGIRGEQYF.

This clone was counted only a few times. The chain is built from TRBV9 and TRBJ2-1; D might be TRBD1 (6 bases). The CDR3 loop spans 14 amino acids. Germline V gives CDR1 SGDLS, CDR2 YYNGEE. V dropped 1 base and J dropped 6 bases, with 11 bases sitting between them. CDR3 amino acids: CASSVLDSANEQFF. The CDR3 nucleotides read TGTGCCAGCAGCGTATTGGACAGTGCCAATGAGCAGTTCTTC.

The chain combines TRBV9 with TRBJ2-1, with a weak D call TRBD1 (7 bases). V shed 7 bases and J shed 9 bases, with 20 bases lying between them. Germline V gene sequence: CDR1 SGDLS, CDR2 YYNGEE. This CDR3 spans 14 amino acids. CDR3 in amino acids: CASSPGGPQGEQFF. The CDR3 DNA sequence: TGTGCCAGCTCCCCAGGGGGGCCACAGGGTGAGCAGTTCTTC.

DNA of the CDR3: TGTGCCAGCAGTTACCTCTGGGACAGGGCTTCCTATGGCTACACCTTC. Amino acid sequence: CASSYLWDRASYGYTF. The chain recombines TRBV6-5 with TRBJ1-2; 9 bases agree with TRBD1. The CDR3 runs 16 residues. Trimming at V came to 2 bases and at J to 4 bases, leaving 8 bases not matched to a gene. Looked up from germline, CDR1 is MNHEY and CDR2 is SVGAGI.

V and J are TRBV6-1 and TRBJ2-5; D possibly corresponds to TRBD2 (5 bases). CDR1 is MNHNS and CDR2 is SASEGT in the germline V gene. The germline V and J ends were trimmed by 0 bases and 13 bases, with 15 bases remaining between them. This CDR3 contains 13 residues. The CDR3 protein is CASSEADWGEPYF. The DNA of the CDR3 is TGTGCCAGCAGTGAAGCGGATTGGGGAGAGCCGTACTTC.

The V call is TRBV18, the J call TRBJ2-2, with D tentatively TRBD1 (6 bases). The CDR3 spans 16 residues. Germline-derived CDR1 and CDR2 are KGHSH and LQKENI. V was trimmed by 0 bases and J by 5 bases, leaving 13 bases between them. For the CDR3, the DNA is TGTGCCAGCTCACCACCTGGGACACGGTTGACCGGGGAGCTGTTTTTT. Amino acids: CASSPPGTRLTGELFF.

This clone was seen a handful of times. V usage is TRBV4-1 and J usage is TRBJ1-4; TRBD1 agrees at 7 bases. The CDR3 is made up of 14 amino acids. V shed 0 bases and J 10 bases; nucleotides not matched to a gene: 5. Germline CDR1 MGHRA, CDR2 YSYEKL. The CDR3 loop is CASSQDGQGGKLFF. CDR3 DNA sequence: TGCGCCAGCAGCCAAGATGGGCAGGGGGGAAAACTGTTTTTT.

V and J are TRBV5-1 and TRBJ2-3, with D perhaps matching TRBD1 or TRBD2 (7 bases each). The V gene's germline CDR1 is SGHRS and CDR2 YFSETQ. The germline V and J ends were trimmed by 0 bases and 4 bases, with 12 bases remaining between them. The CDR3 sequence is 15 residues long. The CDR3 DNA sequence: TGCGCCAGCAGCTTGGACAGGGGAGGGGCAGATACGCAGTATTTT. Translated, it gives CASSLDRGGADTQYF.

The chain carries TRBV12-5 and TRBJ2-3; TRBD2 aligns across 8 bases. Germline assignment: CDR1 LGHNT and CDR2 FRNRAP. Trimming took 6 bases from V and 1 from J; bases not matched to a gene: 6. The CDR3 has 15 residues. DNA of the CDR3: TGTGCTAGTGGCCCGCGGGGGGTGGGCACAGATACGCAGTATTTT. This translates into CASGPRGVGTDTQYF.

The J gene is TRBJ2-7, the V gene TRBV10-1; the match to TRBD2 covers 10 bases. The CDR3 is made up of 15 amino acids. With V trimmed by 0 bases and J by 5 bases, 4 bases remained unmatched. Germline V gene data show CDR1 as WNHNN and CDR2 as SYGVQD (reference sequence). The CDR3 DNA reads as TGCGCCAGCAGTGAGTCGACTAGCGGGTTGCACGAGCAGTACTTC. This translates into CASSESTSGLHEQYF.

The chain combines TRBV6-1 with TRBJ1-2; the D gene is possibly TRBD1 (5 bases). In germline, CDR1 is MNHNS, CDR2 SASEGT. CDR3 size: 13 residues. V was shortened by 6 bases and J by 2 bases, with 10 bases between the two germline ends. The chain's CDR3 is CASSRTSNYGYTF. In DNA form, the CDR3 reads TGTGCCAGCAGCAGGACATCAAACTATGGCTACACCTTC.

The rearrangement links TRBV12-5 to TRBJ2-1, with D perhaps matching TRBD1 (5 bases). V dropped 0 bases and J dropped 10 bases, with 10 bases sitting between them. CDR1 and CDR2 (germline): LGHNT, FRNRAP. The CDR3 extends over 13 amino acids. CDR3 loop: CASGLVQDWEQFF. CDR3 DNA sequence: TGTGCTAGTGGTTTGGTACAGGATTGGGAGCAGTTCTTC.

The V gene is TRBV5-4, the J gene TRBJ2-3, with a possible D match to TRBD1 (6 bases). The CDR3 consists of 15 residues. Trimming shortened V by 1 base and J by 3 bases, and 12 bases separated the two germline ends. Germline V gene data show CDR1 as SGHNT and CDR2 as YYREEE (reference sequence). The CDR3 sequence: CASSLRGQRTDTQYF. The CDR3 region has the DNA TGTGCCAGCAGCTTGAGAGGACAGAGAACAGATACGCAGTATTTT.

The chain links TRBV2 to TRBJ2-7; D gene unclear. The CDR3 length is 12 residues. In germline, CDR1 is SNHLY, CDR2 FYNNEI. V was cut by 8 bases and J by 0 bases, with 8 bases left in between. The CDR3 DNA reads as TGTGCCAGCCAGCGAGACTCCTACGAGCAGTACTTC. Protein: CASQRDSYEQYF.

This chain connects TRBV11-2 to TRBJ1-5, with D unclear. The germline CDR1 and CDR2 sequences are SGHAT and FQNNGV. V was shortened by 2 bases and J by 4 bases, with 6 bases between the two germline ends. CDR3 length equals 13 residues. In DNA, the CDR3 is TGTGCCAGCAGCTTAACGGCTAATCAGCCCCAGCATTTT. It encodes CASSLTANQPQHF.